This T cell receptor (beta chain) was identified in a study of OX40 agonist ivuxolimab in advanced cancers. Study-wide context: Patients received ivuxolimab, an agonistic anti-OX40 (CD134) antibody. Dose-escalation patients suffered from hepatocellular carcinoma, melanoma, renal cell or head and neck cancer.

Study conclusions and caveats: Mean expanded clone counts were higher in CD8+ than CD4+ T cells. At 0.1 to 3.0 mg/kg, clonal expansion of CD4+ and CD8+ blood T cells had occurred by week 6.

Only in-frame clones appear in the TCRdb table, and some are missing; sequencing was by immunoSEQ multiplex PCR. This table holds just under 20,000 clones, around 82% found once. CDR3 length: 15 residues. The V and J ends lost 4 bases and 5 bases respectively, with 15 bases between them. CDR1 and CDR2 (germline): SEHNR, FQNEAQ (reference sequence). In the case of this clone: Its specificity is unknown.

The clonotype was recovered from an adult with an advanced solid tumor such as melanoma, head and neck, liver or kidney cancer. The chain employs TRBV7-9 and TRBJ2-1; weak D call: TRBD1 (6 bases). This material consisted of CD4+ or CD8+ T cells sorted from blood, taken in a trial of the OX40 agonist ivuxolimab. In DNA, the CDR3 is TGTGCCAGCAGCTACCGAGCAGGGGCGAACAATGAGCAGTTCTTC. Its protein product is CASSYRAGANNEQFF.